This record looks at one T cell receptor beta chain sequence and its context. Its antigen remains unidentified. The J segment lost 4 bases and the V segment lost 6 bases, leaving 11 bases of the junction unmatched. Germline CDR1 SNHLY, CDR2 FYNNEI. This CDR3 contains 15 residues. TCRdb keeps only in-frame clones here, not all; method: immunoSEQ multiplex PCR. The sample shows a few hundred thousand clones, about nine tenths of them seen only once. This entry belongs to a study of cytomegalovirus exposure and HLA in healthy donors. As for the study in general: The 120 validation repertoires and the 650 to 850 first-cohort repertoires shared a platform, a later analysis reported.

Regarding the study as a whole: For most TCR sequences rarity was the rule, although some public TCRs occurred in many donors. Investigators reported 150 to 200 TCR beta chains as tied to cytomegalovirus.

A roughly 120-subject validation cohort, separate from the roughly 700-subject first cohort, supplied the donors. The chain joins TRBV2 to TRBJ2-7; 8 positions agree with TRBD1. The sequenced sample consisted of PBMCs. The clonotype comes from a woman aged 18-35 years in good health and CMV-seronegative. The CDR3 coding sequence is TGTGCCAGCAGCGTTATTCCGGGACAGGCGTACGAGCAGTACTTC. Translation gives CASSVIPGQAYEQYF.